These 30 T cell receptor beta chains were all obtained from the same sample, sequenced in a study of cytomegalovirus exposure and HLA in healthy donors (TCRdb year 2017). The library relied on the immunoSEQ multiplex PCR assay. For the multiplex PCR, a mixture combining 60 forward primers for TCR Vbeta segments and 13 reverse primers for TCR Jbeta segments was used. The table comes from immuneACCESS by way of TCRdb, which keeps in-frame sequences with V and J called. Part of the clones is missing from these tables; in studies checked, under half for an unresolved V gene and the rest for unknown reasons. The sample yields about 180,000 clones; 80% were counted once. 1.1% to 1.5% of the sample comes from the top ten. The sample comprised PBMCs. These TCRs come from a girl aged 5 to 17 in good health and CMV-seropositive.

The chain carries TRBV5-4 and TRBJ2-1; 10 nucleotides align to TRBD2. The CDR3 length is 15 residues. Germline assignment: CDR1 SGHNT and CDR2 YYREEE (reference sequence). The ends lost 2 bases at V and 4 bases at J; junction bases unmatched: 3. In DNA, the CDR3 is TGTGCCAGCAGCTTATCTAGCGGGAGTTACAATGAGCAGTTCTTC. Translated: CASSLSSGSYNEQFF.

The chain employs TRBV4-1 and TRBJ1-1, with 7 bases fitting TRBD1. V shed 4 bases, J shed 1 base, and the junction held 6 bases outside the gene matches. In germline, CDR1 is MGHRA, CDR2 YSYEKL. The CDR3 runs 15 residues. CDR3 nucleotide sequence: TGCGCCAGCAGCCCCCGACAGGGCCGGAACACTGAAGCTTTCTTT. Translation gives CASSPRQGRNTEAFF.

The CDR3 is CASSLDGTYEQYF. The CDR3 DNA follows: TGTGCCAGCAGCTTAGACGGGACCTACGAGCAGTACTTC. The rearrangement joins TRBV7-7 to TRBJ2-7; D might be TRBD2 (5 bases). V was pared by 1 base and J by 2 bases, with 6 bases between. The germline V gene has CDR1 SSHAT and CDR2 FNYEAQ (reference sequence). This CDR3 is built from 13 residues.

The rearrangement joins TRBV7-9 to TRBJ2-7; weak D call: TRBD2 (6 bases). The CDR3 has 15 amino acids. Germline CDR1 reads SEHNR; CDR2 reads FQNEAQ (reference sequence). V was shortened by 6 bases and J by 2 bases, with 17 bases between the two germline ends. The CDR3 region is CASSSGSGYPYEQYF. DNA for the CDR3: TGTGCCAGCAGTTCCGGGAGCGGATACCCCTACGAGCAGTACTTC.

As for this clone: This CDR3 is also generated by other DNA sequences in the sample. The chain uses TRBV6-5 and TRBJ2-7; D is possibly TRBD2 (6 bases). CDR3 size: 14 residues. V was cut by 0 bases and J by 2 bases, with 8 bases left in between. Germline V gene sequence: CDR1 MNHEY, CDR2 SVGAGI. The DNA of the CDR3 is TGTGCCAGCAGTTACTCGCGGGGACCCTACGAGCAGTACTTC. This codes for CASSYSRGPYEQYF.

This clone came up once. The chain carries TRBV19 and TRBJ2-7, with a tentative D call TRBD1 (5 bases). The CDR3 is 11 residues long. V lost 8 bases and J 7 bases, leaving 12 bases between the germline ends. Germline-derived CDR1 and CDR2 are LNHDA and SQIVND (reference sequence). The CDR3: CASGALEEQYF. The CDR3 DNA reads as TGTGCCAGTGGGGCTCTTGAAGAGCAGTACTTC.

The J gene is TRBJ2-5, the V gene TRBV11-2, with D possibly matching TRBD2 (6 bases). This CDR3 has 17 amino acids. Deletions cut 5 bases from V and 0 bases from J, with 19 bases between. Germline V gene sequence: CDR1 SGHAT, CDR2 FQNNGV. The CDR3, as DNA: TGTGCCAGCAGCCCAGAACGACTAGTTGGTTACCAAGAGACCCAGTACTTC. Protein: CASSPERLVGYQETQYF.

This chain uses TRBV7-8 with TRBJ1-2; D not certain. The germline V gene has CDR1 SGHVS and CDR2 FQNEAQ. V was pared by 6 bases and J by 4 bases, with 12 bases between. CDR3 length equals 13 residues. The CDR3 DNA reads as TGTGCCAGCAGTTCTAGACTGTTCTATGGCTACACCTTC. This codes for CASSSRLFYGYTF.

The chain combines TRBV19 with TRBJ1-2; D call uncertain. The CDR3 is 11 residues long. Trimming left V 10 bases short and J 7 bases short, with 13 bases between. Looked up from germline, CDR1 is LNHDA and CDR2 is SQIVND (reference sequence). The CDR3 protein is CANRPAGGYTF. CDR3 coding DNA: TGTGCCAACCGACCGGCGGGTGGCTACACCTTC.

This sequence joins TRBV18 and TRBJ1-1; D is possibly TRBD1 (5 bases). The CDR3 is 15 amino acids. V lost 0 bases to trimming and J lost 1 base, with 9 bases between them. Germline CDR1 is KGHSH and CDR2 is LQKENI. The CDR3 loop reads CASSPPQGGNTEAFF. CDR3 nucleotide sequence: TGTGCCAGCTCACCACCGCAGGGCGGGAACACTGAAGCTTTCTTT. Full variable domain (rest looked up from reference TRBV18 and TRBJ1-1): NAGVMQNPRHLVRRRGQEARLRCSPMKGHSHVYWYRQLPEEGLKFMVYLQKENIIDESGMPKERFSAEFPKEGPSILRIQQVVRGDSAAYFCASSPPQGGNTEAFFGQGTRLTVV.

The rearrangement uses TRBV5-1 and TRBJ2-5; a weak D match, TRBD1 (5 bases). Germline V gives CDR1 SGHRS, CDR2 YFSETQ. V was cut by 2 bases and J by 5 bases, with 13 bases left in between. This CDR3 contains 14 residues. The CDR3 loop reads CASSFGALAETQYF. CDR3 sequence (DNA): TGCGCCAGCAGCTTTGGGGCGCTTGCCGAGACCCAGTACTTC.

The chain uses TRBV7-9 and TRBJ2-2; D perhaps matches TRBD1 (5 bases). V shed 6 bases and J shed 4 bases, with 9 bases lying between them. The length of the CDR3 is 13 residues. CDR1 SEHNR and CDR2 FQNEAQ come from the germline V gene (reference sequence). The CDR3 loop is CASSSGRTGELFF. The CDR3 DNA follows: TGTGCCAGCAGTTCAGGGCGCACCGGGGAGCTGTTTTTT.

This rearrangement joins TRBV6-6 to TRBJ1-5, with D possibly being TRBD1 (6 bases). Trimming cost V 4 bases and J 13 bases, with 17 bases left between them. The germline V gene has CDR1 MNHNY and CDR2 SVGAGI (reference sequence). The CDR3 covers 13 residues. Here the CDR3 reads CASSFDRFWGQHF. CDR3 sequence (DNA): TGTGCCAGCAGTTTCGACAGGTTTTGGGGGCAGCATTTT.

This sequence joins TRBV5-4 and TRBJ1-2; TRBD1 matches 7 bases. This CDR3 has 15 residues. Germline values: CDR1 SGHNT, CDR2 YYREEE (reference sequence). V lost 5 bases to trimming and J lost 1 base; unmatched junction nucleotides: 8. CDR3 residues: CASRGRNRGNYGYTF. The CDR3, as DNA: TGTGCCAGCAGAGGGAGGAACAGGGGTAACTATGGCTACACCTTC.

This clone has a handful of counts. J is TRBJ1-1 and V is TRBV14; D may be TRBD1 (5 bases). V gave up 1 base and J gave up 0 bases, with 12 bases separating them. Germline V gene lookup returns CDR1 SGHDN and CDR2 FVKESK. CDR3 length equals 16 residues. CDR3: CASSQAPDSMNTEAFF. The CDR3 nucleotides read TGTGCCAGCAGCCAAGCCCCCGACAGTATGAACACTGAAGCTTTCTTT.

This chain connects TRBV7-9 to TRBJ2-5; D is undetermined. Germline lookup yields CDR1 SEHNR and CDR2 FQNEAQ (reference sequence). V lost 2 bases and J 5 bases, leaving 15 bases between the germline ends. The CDR3 consists of 15 residues. This CDR3 is CASSLPLPPSETQYF. For the CDR3, the DNA is TGTGCCAGCAGCTTACCCCTACCCCCAAGTGAGACCCAGTACTTC.

The J gene is TRBJ2-5, the V gene TRBV10-1; 9 bases match TRBD1. V gave up 3 bases and J gave up 3 bases; unmatched junction bases: 8. The CDR3 length is 16 residues. Germline CDR1 and CDR2: WNHNN and SYGVQD (reference sequence). The CDR3 sequence: CASSDLTGTGKETQYF. In nucleotides, the CDR3 is TGCGCCAGCAGTGATCTTACCGGGACAGGGAAAGAGACCCAGTACTTC.

The gene calls are TRBV29-1 and TRBJ2-7; 8 positions agree with TRBD1. Germline assignment: CDR1 SQVTM and CDR2 ANQGSEA. With 4 bases clipped from V and 3 bases from J, the junction kept 5 bases outside the gene matches. This CDR3 contains 13 residues. CDR3 residues: CSVVTGDFYEQYF. CDR3 bases: TGCAGCGTTGTGACAGGGGATTTCTACGAGCAGTACTTC.

This chain joins TRBV16 and TRBJ1-5, with 7 nucleotides matching TRBD1. CDR3 length: 14 amino acids. Losses at the gene ends were 3 bases for V and 7 bases for J; bases not matched to a gene: 6. Germline-derived CDR1 and CDR2 are KGHSY and FQNENV. CDR3 loop: CASSQGQLGQPQHF. CDR3 nucleotide sequence: TGTGCCAGCAGCCAGGGACAGCTGGGACAGCCCCAGCATTTT.

This chain's CDR3 is CSVERAGQGASSYEQYF. In nucleotides, the CDR3 is TGCAGCGTTGAACGGGCGGGACAGGGGGCAAGCTCCTACGAGCAGTACTTC. The chain recombines TRBV29-1 with TRBJ2-7; TRBD1 matches 12 bases. CDR3 size: 17 residues. The trim removed 2 bases at V and 0 bases at J, leaving 8 bases unmatched. Looked up from germline, CDR1 is SQVTM and CDR2 is ANQGSEA.

For this clone: Other DNA sequences in the sample encode the same CDR3. The rearrangement uses TRBV18 and TRBJ1-1; D remains unclear. This CDR3 comprises 13 residues. Germline assignment: CDR1 KGHSH and CDR2 LQKENI. Deletions cut 3 bases from V and 0 bases from J, with 5 bases between. CDR3 coding DNA: TGTGCCAGCTCACCTCAGTTGAACACTGAAGCTTTCTTT. It yields the protein CASSPQLNTEAFF. The full variable domain, rest sourced from reference TRBV18 and TRBJ1-1, is NAGVMQNPRHLVRRRGQEARLRCSPMKGHSHVYWYRQLPEEGLKFMVYLQKENIIDESGMPKERFSAEFPKEGPSILRIQQVVRGDSAAYFCASSPQLNTEAFFGQGTRLTVV.

The V call is TRBV6-6, the J call TRBJ1-2, with TRBD1 matching over 7 bases. This CDR3 has 14 residues. V lost 0 bases to trimming and J lost 7 bases; unmatched junction nucleotides: 5. The germline gives CDR1 MNHNY, CDR2 SVGAGI (reference sequence). The CDR3 sequence: CASSYSNRGRGYTF. CDR3 bases: TGTGCCAGCAGTTACTCGAACAGGGGACGTGGCTACACCTTC.

This clone was found once. The rearrangement joins TRBV18 to TRBJ2-1; 7 bases align to TRBD2. With V trimmed by 6 bases and J by 14 bases, 10 bases remained unmatched. Germline CDR1 is KGHSH and CDR2 is LQKENI. This CDR3 has 12 amino acids. The CDR3 reads CASSPLGTMKFF. The CDR3 bases are TGTGCCAGCTCTCCTCTAGGGACTATGAAGTTCTTC.

This chain links TRBV5-8 with TRBJ2-3; 9 bases line up with TRBD2. Germline V lookup: CDR1 SGHTS, CDR2 YDEGEE. Trimming removed 5 bases from V and 0 bases from J; junction bases left unmatched: 7. The CDR3 has 16 amino acids. The CDR3 is CASSVRLAASTDTQYF. DNA of the CDR3: TGTGCCAGCAGTGTTCGACTAGCGGCTAGCACAGATACGCAGTATTTT.

The rearrangement joins TRBV6-4 to TRBJ1-2; D is ambiguous. The CDR3 spans 12 residues. Trimming shortened V by 8 bases and J by 3 bases, and 10 bases separated the two germline ends. Germline CDR1 MRHNA, CDR2 SNTAGT. CDR3 residues: CASHGEDYGYTF. For the CDR3, the DNA is TGTGCCAGCCACGGAGAGGACTATGGCTACACCTTC.

The chain carries TRBV5-1 and TRBJ1-2; unclear D gene. Trimming took off 0 bases at V and 14 bases at J, with 14 bases between the two ends. This CDR3 has 12 residues. CDR1 and CDR2 from the germline V gene are SGHRS and YFSETQ. Here the CDR3 DNA reads TGCGCCAGCAGCTTGGTATCCGGGAGTTGGACCTTC. The encoded protein is CASSLVSGSWTF.

This chain connects TRBV15 to TRBJ1-4; 8 bases are shared with TRBD1. The trim removed 0 bases at V and 8 bases at J, leaving 14 bases unmatched. The CDR3 length is 18 residues. CDR1 LNHNV and CDR2 YYDKDF come from the germline V gene (reference sequence). In DNA, the CDR3 is TGTGCCACCAGCAGAGATCTGGGGGGCAGGGGGCAAGGGGAAAAACTGTTTTTT. Translated, it gives CATSRDLGGRGQGEKLFF.

This clone turned up a few times. The chain carries TRBV29-1 and TRBJ2-7; TRBD2 is a possible D gene (5 bases). CDR1 and CDR2 (germline): SQVTM, ANQGSEA. The CDR3 runs 13 residues. Trimming stripped 2 bases from V and 5 bases from J, with 13 bases between. In nucleotides, the CDR3 is TGCAGCGTTGAAACGGGGATTCGTAACGAGCAGTACTTC. This gives the protein CSVETGIRNEQYF.

The chain employs TRBV5-1 and TRBJ2-1; 7 positions agree with TRBD2. Germline V lookup: CDR1 SGHRS, CDR2 YFSETQ. This CDR3 contains 16 residues. V trimming: 8 bases; J trimming: 0 bases; junction bases outside the gene matches: 11. The DNA of the CDR3 is TGCGCCAGTGATCTCGGCGGGACTACCTCCTACAATGAGCAGTTCTTC. This encodes CASDLGGTTSYNEQFF.

This clone was picked up a small number of times. Other nucleotide sequences in the sample specify the same CDR3. This chain links TRBV5-6 with TRBJ2-7, with 10 bases aligning to TRBD1. Trimming took 0 bases from V and 4 from J; bases not matched to a gene: 1. The CDR3 extends over 14 amino acids. CDR1 is SGHDT and CDR2 is YYEEEE in the germline V gene. CDR3 sequence (DNA): TGTGCCAGCAGCTTGGGACAGGGGGCTTACGAGCAGTACTTC. Encoded protein: CASSLGQGAYEQYF.